Below, 24 T cell receptor beta chains from the same sample are listed, as sequenced in a study of CD8 T cells in Susac syndrome. RNA totalling roughly 0.5 to 1 ug underwent reverse transcription with random hexamers. TCRdb passed the immunoSEQ multiplex PCR reads through MiXCR, listing each CDR3 protein once. This table holds tens of thousands of distinct CDR3 sequences, nearly 96% found once. The specimen was CD4+ T cells from PBMCs. Receptors originate from a human donor with multiple sclerosis.

In this sample, this clonotype turned up once. V gene TRBV7-9 combines with J gene TRBJ2-7; D remains ambiguous. CDR3 length equals 13 residues. In germline, CDR1 is SEHNR, CDR2 FQNEAQ (reference sequence). V lost 4 bases, J lost 6 bases, and 13 bases lay in between. The CDR3 DNA is TGTGCCAGCAGCTCAATACGTTGGGGCGAGCAGTACTTC. Protein product: CASSSIRWGEQYF. Using reference TRBV7-9 and TRBJ2-7 for the parts outside the CDR3, the full variable domain is DTGVSQNPRHKITKRGQNVTFRCDPISEHNRLYWYRQTLGQGPEFLTYFQNEAQLEKSRLLSDRFSAERPKGSFSTLEIQRTEQGDSAMYLCASSSIRWGEQYFGPGTRLTVT.

V is TRBV5-6 and J is TRBJ1-2; D ambiguous. V was pared by 0 bases and J by 4 bases, with 7 bases between. The CDR3 spans 13 residues. In germline, CDR1 is SGHDT, CDR2 YYEEEE. The CDR3 bases are TGTGCCAGCAGCTTGGGCCCCAGCTATGGCTACACCTTC. It encodes CASSLGPSYGYTF.

The chain joins TRBV28 to TRBJ2-7, with 8 nucleotides matching TRBD2. The junction had 9 bases not matched to a gene; V was cut back by 8 bases and J by 3 bases. Germline CDR1 is MDHEN and CDR2 is SYDVKM. This CDR3 contains 14 residues. CDR3 nucleotide sequence: TGTGCCAGCTGCTCGTCGGGGGGGGTCTACGAGCAGTACTTC. Its translation is CASCSSGGVYEQYF.

The chain is built from TRBV7-2 and TRBJ1-2, with D perhaps matching TRBD1 (5 bases). Looked up from germline, CDR1 is SGHTA and CDR2 is FQGNSA. CDR3 length: 12 residues. V lost 5 bases and J lost 7, with 11 bases in between. The CDR3 coding sequence is TGTGCCAGCAGCGGTCCAGGGTCTGGCTACACCTTC. Residues: CASSGPGSGYTF.

The CDR3 sequence is CASSFHSGGANEQFF. CDR3 DNA sequence: TGTGCCAGCAGTTTCCATAGCGGGGGGGCCAATGAGCAGTTCTTC. The chain uses TRBV12-3 or TRBV12-4 and TRBJ2-1; 11 positions agree with TRBD2. The V segment lost 3 bases and the J segment 6 bases; nucleotides outside the gene matches: 4. CDR3 length: 15 amino acids.

The gene calls are TRBV19 and TRBJ2-3; TRBD1 matches 10 bases. The CDR3 runs 16 residues. Germline CDR1 LNHDA, CDR2 SQIVND (reference sequence). V lost 7 bases to trimming and J lost 4 bases; unmatched junction nucleotides: 11. This CDR3 is CASNEPGQGRADTQYF. In DNA form, the CDR3 reads TGTGCCAGTAACGAGCCGGGACAGGGGAGGGCAGATACGCAGTATTTT.

The CDR3 loop is CASSKGPLMNEQFF. The CDR3 coding sequence is TGTGCCAGCAGCAAAGGGCCCTTAATGAATGAGCAGTTCTTC. The gene calls are TRBV5-4 and TRBJ2-1; unclear D gene. Germline CDR1 SGHNT, CDR2 YYREEE (reference sequence). V was pared by 4 bases and J by 7 bases, with 15 bases between. The CDR3 has 14 amino acids.

In its sample, this clonotype was seen a few times. Compared with germline, one end of the junction differs, possibly owing to a read error. This rearrangement joins TRBV29-1 to TRBJ1-1, with D possibly TRBD1 on 5 matching bases. Germline-derived CDR1 and CDR2 are SQVTM and ANQGSEA. The CDR3 loop spans 14 amino acids. In DNA form, the CDR3 reads TGCAGCGTTGCCGGACAAGGAAAGAACACTGAAGCTTTTTTT. Protein sequence: CSVAGQGKNTEAFF.

The gene calls are TRBV20-1 and TRBJ2-7; the D gene is possibly TRBD1 (6 bases). Trimming removed 4 bases from V and 3 bases from J, with 13 bases in between. This CDR3 has 13 residues. The germline V gene encodes CDR1 DFQATT and CDR2 SNEGSKA (reference sequence). The CDR3 nucleotides read TGCAGTGCTACCAAGGACAGTCACTACGAGCAGTACTTC. Protein product: CSATKDSHYEQYF.

The rearrangement joins TRBV4-3 to TRBJ2-5; 8 bases fit TRBD2. This CDR3 is 13 amino acids long. J was trimmed by 5 bases and V by 4 bases; bases with no gene match: 3. Germline V gene data show CDR1 as LGHNA and CDR2 as YSLEER. The CDR3 DNA sequence: TGCGCCAGCAGCCCGGGGGGGCTGGAGACCCAGTACTTC. It codes for CASSPGGLETQYF.

The rearrangement links TRBV12-3 or TRBV12-4 to TRBJ2-5; no firm D call. The V end lost 6 bases, the J end lost 2 bases, and 13 bases lay between the germline ends. The CDR3 runs to 14 residues. The CDR3 DNA reads TGTGCCAGCAGCCCCCGGACCCCGCAAGAGACCCAGTACTTC. Protein product: CASSPRTPQETQYF.

The chain combines TRBV4-2 with TRBJ2-2; no definite D call. Germline V gene lookup returns CDR1 LGHNA and CDR2 YNFKEQ. CDR3 length: 13 residues. Deletions cut 0 bases from V and 9 bases from J, with 8 bases between. In nucleotides, the CDR3 is TGTGCCAGCAGCCAAGAAACCGCAAGGGAGCTGTTTTTT. This codes for CASSQETARELFF.

In this sample, this clonotype turned up a few times. The chain recombines TRBV5-4 with TRBJ1-2; a possible D gene is TRBD1 (5 bases). The germline CDR1 and CDR2 sequences are SGHNT and YYREEE (reference sequence). This CDR3 contains 14 residues. Trimming shortened V by 0 bases and J by 2 bases, and 8 bases separated the two germline ends. The CDR3 coding sequence is TGTGCCAGCAGCTTGGGCGGGGGAAACTATGGCTACACCTTC. It yields the protein CASSLGGGNYGYTF.

The rearrangement joins TRBV5-6 to TRBJ2-7; 15 bases are shared with TRBD2. The CDR3 loop spans 14 amino acids. Trimming removed 8 bases from V and 4 bases from J; junction bases left unmatched: 4. Germline CDR1 SGHDT, CDR2 YYEEEE. The CDR3 reads CASTGLAGGYEQYF. As DNA, the CDR3 is TGTGCCAGTACTGGACTAGCGGGAGGGTACGAGCAGTACTTC.

The chain joins TRBV6-6 to TRBJ2-5; D possibly corresponds to TRBD1 (5 bases). Trimming cost V 2 bases and J 4 bases, with 5 bases left between them. The CDR3 covers 12 residues. Germline V gene lookup returns CDR1 MNHNY and CDR2 SVGAGI (reference sequence). The chain's CDR3 is CASSYGAETQYF. The CDR3 DNA sequence: TGTGCCAGCAGTTACGGGGCAGAGACCCAGTACTTC.

This chain connects TRBV27 to TRBJ2-2, with D perhaps TRBD2 (5 bases). This CDR3 has 14 residues. CDR1 and CDR2 (germline): MNHEY, SMNVEV (reference sequence). Deletions cut 8 bases from V and 6 bases from J, with 16 bases between. The chain's CDR3 is CASSFGELAGELFF. The CDR3 coding sequence is TGTGCCAGCTCCTTCGGGGAACTGGCCGGGGAGCTGTTTTTT.

The J gene is TRBJ1-2, the V gene TRBV4-1; tentatively, D is TRBD1 (6 bases). Germline CDR1 and CDR2: MGHRA and YSYEKL. CDR3 length: 15 amino acids. V dropped 4 bases and J dropped 2 bases, with 14 bases sitting between them. CDR3 nucleotide sequence: TGCGCCAGCAGCCGAGAGGAAACAGGGAACTATGGCTACACCTTC. Amino acid sequence: CASSREETGNYGYTF.

V gene TRBV6-1 combines with J gene TRBJ2-7, with D unclear. Trimming cost V 7 bases and J 4 bases, with 14 bases left between them. The CDR3 runs 13 residues. The germline gives CDR1 MNHNS, CDR2 SASEGT. The CDR3 reads CASMQRQFYEQYF. In nucleotides, the CDR3 is TGTGCCAGCATGCAGCGCCAATTTTACGAGCAGTACTTC.

This clonotype appeared a single time. V is TRBV5-1 and J is TRBJ2-5; D is ambiguous. Trimming removed 5 bases at V and 7 bases at J, with 9 bases between. Germline assignment: CDR1 SGHRS and CDR2 YFSETQ. The CDR3 spans 11 residues. The CDR3 sequence is CASSQSGTQYF. CDR3 in DNA: TGCGCCAGCAGTCAGAGTGGGACCCAGTACTTC.

A single count supports this clonotype. The chain recombines TRBV20-1 with TRBJ2-3, with a tentative D call TRBD2 (5 bases). Germline V CDR1 and CDR2: DFQATT, SNEGSKA (reference sequence). There are 14 residues in the CDR3. V lost 3 bases and J lost 4, with 14 bases in between. The DNA of the CDR3 is TGCAGTGCTAGTCGGCGGGTCGGGTCAGATACGCAGTATTTT. Translating it yields CSASRRVGSDTQYF.

The rearrangement links TRBV11-3 to TRBJ2-3, with 8 bases matching TRBD2. The CDR3 runs to 14 residues. CDR1 and CDR2 from the germline V gene are SGHNT and YENEEA. With V trimmed by 1 base and J by 6 bases, 3 bases remained unmatched. In DNA form, the CDR3 reads TGTGCCAGCAGCTTAGTGCGGGGGGCGGATACGCAGTATTTT. Its translation is CASSLVRGADTQYF.

The chain recombines TRBV29-1 with TRBJ1-2; 9 bases match TRBD1. The CDR3 is 15 amino acids. With V trimmed by 3 bases and J by 4 bases, 9 bases remained unmatched. CDR1 is SQVTM, CDR2 ANQGSEA, per germline. CDR3 nucleotide sequence: TGCAGCGTTGACGATCCGGGACAGGGATCCTATGGCTACACCTTC. Its protein is CSVDDPGQGSYGYTF.

This chain links TRBV7-3 with TRBJ2-1; the D is unclear. This CDR3 is 16 amino acids long. Between the trimmed V and J ends, which lost 2 bases and 7 bases, there was a span of 18 bases. CDR1 is SGHTA and CDR2 is FQGTGA in the germline V gene. CDR3 bases: TGTGCCAGCAGCTTAGTAGTCACCAGAAGTTTGAATGAGCAGTTCTTC. Its translation: CASSLVVTRSLNEQFF. Together with reference TRBV7-3 and TRBJ2-1, the CDR3 gives the full variable domain: GAGVSQTPSNKVTEKGKYVELRCDPISGHTALYWYRQSLGQGPEFLIYFQGTGAADDSGLPNDRFFAVRPEGSVSTLKIQRTERGDSAVYLCASSLVVTRSLNEQFFGPGTRLTVL.

The chain recombines TRBV4-1 with TRBJ2-4; 12 positions match TRBD1. CDR1 and CDR2 from the germline V gene are MGHRA and YSYEKL. V gave up 4 bases and J gave up 3 bases; unmatched junction bases: 10. CDR3 length equals 18 residues. Here the CDR3 DNA reads TGCGCCAGCAGCCCCGGGGGACAGGGGGCTTTTGTCAAAAACATTCAGTACTTC. Its translation: CASSPGGQGAFVKNIQYF.